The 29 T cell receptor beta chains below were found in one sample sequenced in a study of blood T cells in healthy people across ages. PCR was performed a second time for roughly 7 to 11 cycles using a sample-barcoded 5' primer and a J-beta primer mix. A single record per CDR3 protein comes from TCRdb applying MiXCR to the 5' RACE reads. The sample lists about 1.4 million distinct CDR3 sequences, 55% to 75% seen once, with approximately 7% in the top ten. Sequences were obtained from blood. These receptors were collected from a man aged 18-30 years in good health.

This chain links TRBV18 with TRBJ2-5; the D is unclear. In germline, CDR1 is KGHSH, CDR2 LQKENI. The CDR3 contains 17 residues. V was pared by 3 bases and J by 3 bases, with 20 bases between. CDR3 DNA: TGTGCCAGCTCACCTGGTCCGGGCCCATCTTTCGAAGAGACCCAGTACTTC. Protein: CASSPGPGPSFEETQYF.

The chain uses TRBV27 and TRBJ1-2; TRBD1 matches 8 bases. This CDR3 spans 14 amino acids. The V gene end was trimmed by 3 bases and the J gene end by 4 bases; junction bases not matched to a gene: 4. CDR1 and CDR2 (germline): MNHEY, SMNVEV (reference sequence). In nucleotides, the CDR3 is TGTGCCAGCAGTTTCCAGGGGGCTAGCTATGGCTACACCTTC. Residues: CASSFQGASYGYTF.

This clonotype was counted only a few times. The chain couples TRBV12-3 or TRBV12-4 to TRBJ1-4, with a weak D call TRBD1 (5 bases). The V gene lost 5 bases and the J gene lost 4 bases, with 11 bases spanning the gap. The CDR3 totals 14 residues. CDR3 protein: CASSADRFNEKLFF. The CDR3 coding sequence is TGTGCCAGCAGTGCCGACAGATTTAATGAAAAACTGTTTTTT.

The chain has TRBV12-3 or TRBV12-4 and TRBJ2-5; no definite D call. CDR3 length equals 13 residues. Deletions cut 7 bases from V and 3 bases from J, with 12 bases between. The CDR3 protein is CASMGSPKETQYF. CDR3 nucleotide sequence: TGTGCCAGCATGGGATCCCCCAAAGAGACCCAGTACTTC.

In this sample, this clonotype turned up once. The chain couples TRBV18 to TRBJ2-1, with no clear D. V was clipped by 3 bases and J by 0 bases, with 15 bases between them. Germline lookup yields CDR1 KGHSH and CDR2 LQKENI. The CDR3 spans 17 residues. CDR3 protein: CASSPRPPDSSYNEQFF. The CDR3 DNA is TGTGCCAGCTCACCTAGACCGCCTGATAGCTCCTACAATGAGCAGTTCTTC.

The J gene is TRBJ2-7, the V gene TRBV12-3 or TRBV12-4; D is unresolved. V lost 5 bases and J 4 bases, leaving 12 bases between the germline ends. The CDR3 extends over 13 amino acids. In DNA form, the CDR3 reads TGTGCCAGCAGTCAGCCTGGCGAATACGAGCAGTACTTC. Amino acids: CASSQPGEYEQYF.

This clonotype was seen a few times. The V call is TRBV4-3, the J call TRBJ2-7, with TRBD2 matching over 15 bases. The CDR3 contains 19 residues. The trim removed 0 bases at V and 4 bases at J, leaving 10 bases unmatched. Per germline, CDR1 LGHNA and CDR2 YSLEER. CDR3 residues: CASSQETGTSGGSWYEQYF. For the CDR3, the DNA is TGCGCCAGCAGCCAAGAGACCGGGACTAGCGGGGGGTCGTGGTACGAGCAGTACTTC.

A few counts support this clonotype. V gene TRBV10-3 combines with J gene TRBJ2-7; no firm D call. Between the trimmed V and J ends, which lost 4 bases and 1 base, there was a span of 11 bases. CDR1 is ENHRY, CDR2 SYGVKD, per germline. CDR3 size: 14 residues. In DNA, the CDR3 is TGTGCCATCAGTGTGATTGGAGAATCCTACGAGCAGTACTTC. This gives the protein CAISVIGESYEQYF.

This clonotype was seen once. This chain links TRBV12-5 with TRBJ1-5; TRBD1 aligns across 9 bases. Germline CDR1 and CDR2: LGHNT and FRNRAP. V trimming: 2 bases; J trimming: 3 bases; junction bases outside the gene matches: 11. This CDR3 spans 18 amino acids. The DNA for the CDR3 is TGTGCTAGTGGTTTGTACAGGGGGCTATCGGCTGTCAATCAGCCCCAGCATTTT. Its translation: CASGLYRGLSAVNQPQHF.

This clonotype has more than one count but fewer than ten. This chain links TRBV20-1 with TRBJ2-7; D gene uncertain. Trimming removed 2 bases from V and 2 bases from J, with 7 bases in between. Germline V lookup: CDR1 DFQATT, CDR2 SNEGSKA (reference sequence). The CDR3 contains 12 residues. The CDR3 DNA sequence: TGCAGTGCTAGACCCTTAACCTACGAGCAGTACTTC. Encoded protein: CSARPLTYEQYF.

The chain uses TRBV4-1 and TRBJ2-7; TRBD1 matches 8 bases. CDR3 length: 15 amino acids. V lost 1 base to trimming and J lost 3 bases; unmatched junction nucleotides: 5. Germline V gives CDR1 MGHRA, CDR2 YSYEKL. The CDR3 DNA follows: TGCGCCAGCAGCCAAGCCCCGACAGGGGTCTACGAGCAGTACTTC. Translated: CASSQAPTGVYEQYF.

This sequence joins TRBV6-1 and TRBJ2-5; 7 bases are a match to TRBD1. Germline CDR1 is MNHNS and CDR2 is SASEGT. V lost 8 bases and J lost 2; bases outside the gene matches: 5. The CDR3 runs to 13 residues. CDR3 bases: TGTGCCAGCGACAGGGTAGGGCAAGAGACCCAGTACTTC. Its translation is CASDRVGQETQYF.

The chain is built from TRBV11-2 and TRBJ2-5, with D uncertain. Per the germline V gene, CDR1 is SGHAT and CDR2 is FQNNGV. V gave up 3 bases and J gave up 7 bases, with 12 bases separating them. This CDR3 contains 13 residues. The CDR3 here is CASSFEPPGTQYF. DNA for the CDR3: TGTGCCAGCAGCTTTGAGCCCCCGGGGACCCAGTACTTC.

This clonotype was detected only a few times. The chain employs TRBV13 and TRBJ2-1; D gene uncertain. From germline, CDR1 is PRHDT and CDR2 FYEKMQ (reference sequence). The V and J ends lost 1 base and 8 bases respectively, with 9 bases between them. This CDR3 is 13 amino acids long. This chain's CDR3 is CASSLEDLDEQFF. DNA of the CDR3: TGTGCCAGCAGCTTAGAGGATCTCGATGAGCAGTTCTTC.

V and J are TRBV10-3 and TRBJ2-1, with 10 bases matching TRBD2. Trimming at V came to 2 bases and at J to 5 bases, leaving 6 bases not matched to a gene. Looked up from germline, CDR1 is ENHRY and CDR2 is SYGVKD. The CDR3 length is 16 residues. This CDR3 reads CAISEGGLAGDNEQFF. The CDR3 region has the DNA TGTGCCATCAGTGAGGGTGGTCTAGCGGGAGACAATGAGCAGTTCTTC.

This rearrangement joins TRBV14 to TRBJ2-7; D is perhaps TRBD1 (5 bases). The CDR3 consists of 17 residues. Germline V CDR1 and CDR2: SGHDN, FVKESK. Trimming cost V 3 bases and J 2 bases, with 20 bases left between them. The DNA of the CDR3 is TGTGCCAGCAGCCAGCGTAGGTCAAGGGGTTTCACCTACGAGCAGTACTTC. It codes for CASSQRRSRGFTYEQYF.

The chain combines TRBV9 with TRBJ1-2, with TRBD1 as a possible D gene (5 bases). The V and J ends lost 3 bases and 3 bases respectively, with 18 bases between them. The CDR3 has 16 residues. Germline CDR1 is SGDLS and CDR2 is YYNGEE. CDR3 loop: CASSAHRTTYDYGYTF. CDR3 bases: TGTGCCAGCAGCGCCCACAGGACGACGTACGACTATGGCTACACCTTC.

The CDR3 sequence: CASSYSRFSRETQYF. The DNA of the CDR3 is TGTGCCAGCAGTTACTCGAGGTTCAGCCGGGAGACCCAGTACTTC. This chain joins TRBV6-5 and TRBJ2-7; D gene ambiguous. The J call may be in error: the DNA end matches TRBJ2-5 better. CDR1 and CDR2 (germline): MNHEY, SVGAGI. CDR3 length equals 15 residues.

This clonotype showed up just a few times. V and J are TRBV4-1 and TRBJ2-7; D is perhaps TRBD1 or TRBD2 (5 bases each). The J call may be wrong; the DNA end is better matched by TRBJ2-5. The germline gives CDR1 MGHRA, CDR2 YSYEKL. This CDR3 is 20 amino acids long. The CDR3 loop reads CASSQAPGTAQLLGSETQYF. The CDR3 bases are TGCGCCAGCAGCCAGGCTCCGGGGACCGCTCAACTCCTGGGTTCGGAGACCCAGTACTTC.

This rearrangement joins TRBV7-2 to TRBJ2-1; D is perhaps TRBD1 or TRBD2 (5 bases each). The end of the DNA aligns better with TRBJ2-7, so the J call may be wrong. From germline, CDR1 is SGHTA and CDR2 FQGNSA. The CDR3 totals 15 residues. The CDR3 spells CASSLALGPYNEQYF. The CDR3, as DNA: TGTGCCAGCAGCTTAGCGCTGGGACCCTACAATGAGCAGTACTTC.

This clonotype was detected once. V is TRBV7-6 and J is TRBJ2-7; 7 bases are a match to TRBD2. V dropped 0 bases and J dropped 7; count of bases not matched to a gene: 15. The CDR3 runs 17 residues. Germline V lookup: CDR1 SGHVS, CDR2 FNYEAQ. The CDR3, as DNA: TGTGCCAGCAGCTTAGCGCTCGGCGGGGGAACCTTCGGGGAGCAGTACTTC. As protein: CASSLALGGGTFGEQYF.

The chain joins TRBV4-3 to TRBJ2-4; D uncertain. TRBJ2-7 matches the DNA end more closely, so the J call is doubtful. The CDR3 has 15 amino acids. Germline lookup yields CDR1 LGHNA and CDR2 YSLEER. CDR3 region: CASSQGLGKYYEQYF. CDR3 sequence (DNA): TGCGCCAGCAGCCAAGGGTTAGGGAAGTACTACGAGCAGTACTTC.

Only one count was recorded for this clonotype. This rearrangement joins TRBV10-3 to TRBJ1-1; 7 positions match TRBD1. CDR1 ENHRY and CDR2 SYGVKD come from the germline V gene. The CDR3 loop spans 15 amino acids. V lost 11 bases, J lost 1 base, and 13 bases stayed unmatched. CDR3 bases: TGTGCCGGATCCCAGGGGGGACCACAGAACACTGAAGCTTTCTTT. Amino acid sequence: CAGSQGGPQNTEAFF.

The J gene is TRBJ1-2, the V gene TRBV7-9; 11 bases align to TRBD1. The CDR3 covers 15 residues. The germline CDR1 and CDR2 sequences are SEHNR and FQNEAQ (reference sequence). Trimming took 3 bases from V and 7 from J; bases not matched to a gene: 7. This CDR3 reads CASSFPDRGRVGYTF. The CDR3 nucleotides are TGTGCCAGCAGCTTCCCGGACAGGGGGCGCGTTGGCTACACCTTC.

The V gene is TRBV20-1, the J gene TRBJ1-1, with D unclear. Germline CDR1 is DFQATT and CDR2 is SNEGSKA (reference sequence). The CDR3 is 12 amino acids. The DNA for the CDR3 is TGCAGCGCGAGGGTTGATCGCACTGAAGCTTTCTTT. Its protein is CSARVDRTEAFF.

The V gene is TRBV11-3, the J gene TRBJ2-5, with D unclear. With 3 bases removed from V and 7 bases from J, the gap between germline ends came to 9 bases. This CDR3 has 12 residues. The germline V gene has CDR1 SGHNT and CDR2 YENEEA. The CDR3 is CASSLGSGTQYF. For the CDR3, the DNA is TGTGCCAGCAGCTTGGGGTCTGGGACCCAGTACTTC.

In DNA, the CDR3 is TGTGCCAGCAGAGCCATCGGCACAGATACGCAGTATTTT. It specifies CASRAIGTDTQYF. The chain joins TRBV2 to TRBJ2-3; no firm D call. Germline lookup yields CDR1 SNHLY and CDR2 FYNNEI. The V end was cut by 6 bases, the J end by 1 base, with 8 bases between. This CDR3 region has 13 residues.

The CDR3 protein is CASSQDGRVHYNEQFF. The CDR3 nucleotides are TGCGCCAGCAGCCAAGACGGCCGAGTCCATTACAATGAGCAGTTCTTC. The rearrangement uses TRBV4-3 and TRBJ2-1; unclear D gene. Trimming took 0 bases from V and 4 from J, leaving 13 bases between them. From germline, CDR1 is LGHNA and CDR2 YSLEER. This CDR3 spans 16 amino acids.

CDR3 residues: CSAYRTEYEQYF. The CDR3 DNA sequence: TGCAGTGCCTACCGGACCGAATACGAGCAGTACTTC. The V and J genes are TRBV20-1 and TRBJ2-7; D is ambiguous. Trimming pared 6 bases from V and 4 bases from J, leaving 13 bases between. The length of the CDR3 is 12 residues. The V gene's germline CDR1 is DFQATT and CDR2 SNEGSKA (reference sequence).